What follows are 30 T cell receptor beta chains derived from one specimen sequenced in a study of T cells after yellow fever vaccination. TCRdb reanalysed the 5' RACE reads using MiXCR and keeps one entry per CDR3 protein. The sample yields 500,000 to 550,000 distinct CDR3 sequences, just over 20% seen once. The material sequenced was PBMCs, taken approximately 22 days after the first yellow fever vaccination. The receptors were gathered from a young man who received the YFV17D yellow fever vaccine.

This clonotype has a single count. V is TRBV7-2 and J is TRBJ2-7, with D unclear. Per the germline V gene, CDR1 is SGHTA and CDR2 is FQGNSA. There are 12 residues in the CDR3. V gave up 0 bases and J gave up 7 bases, with 7 bases separating them. For the CDR3, the DNA is TGTGCCAGCAGCTTAGCTCTCCTGGAGCAGTACTTC. Translating it yields CASSLALLEQYF.

The chain is built from TRBV30 and TRBJ1-5; 9 nucleotides agree with TRBD1. The J segment lost 6 bases and the V segment lost 2 bases, leaving 5 bases of the junction unmatched. This CDR3 is 14 amino acids long. CDR1 and CDR2 from the germline V gene are GTSNPN and SVGIG (reference sequence). This chain's CDR3 is CAWSLGQGGQPQHF. Written as DNA, the CDR3 is TGTGCCTGGAGTTTGGGACAGGGAGGTCAGCCCCAGCATTTT. The whole variable domain, remainder taken from reference TRBV30 and TRBJ1-5, is SQTIHQWPATLVQPVGSPLSLECTVEGTSNPNLYWYRQAAGRGLQLLFYSVGIGQISSEVPQNLSASRPQDRQFILSSKKLLLSDSGFYLCAWSLGQGGQPQHFGDGTRLSIL.

V is TRBV12-3 or TRBV12-4 and J is TRBJ1-3, with D uncertain. The ends were cut back, 6 bases at V and 1 base at J, with 13 bases in the middle. The CDR3 is made up of 15 amino acids. The chain's CDR3 is CASSPTLGSGNTIYF. CDR3 sequence (DNA): TGTGCCAGCAGCCCGACCCTGGGGTCTGGAAACACCATATATTTT.

In this sample, this clonotype turned up a few times. The genes are TRBV7-9 and TRBJ2-1, with D uncertain. Germline V gives CDR1 SEHNR, CDR2 FQNEAQ (reference sequence). V was clipped by 5 bases and J by 3 bases, with 8 bases between them. This CDR3 is 13 amino acids long. The CDR3 spells CASSPTNYNEQFF. CDR3 nucleotides: TGTGCCAGCAGCCCCACAAACTACAATGAGCAGTTCTTC.

The V gene is TRBV19, the J gene TRBJ1-1, with 7 bases aligning to TRBD1. Germline V gives CDR1 LNHDA, CDR2 SQIVND (reference sequence). The CDR3 spans 16 residues. Unmatched junction bases numbered 11, after V lost 7 bases and J lost 0 bases. The CDR3 loop reads CASIQSPGQMNTEAFF. Written as DNA, the CDR3 is TGTGCCAGTATCCAATCCCCGGGACAGATGAACACTGAAGCTTTCTTT.

This clonotype was detected only a few times. The V and J genes are TRBV9 and TRBJ2-3; tentative D call: TRBD2 (5 bases). The V gene's germline CDR1 is SGDLS and CDR2 YYNGEE. Trimming stripped 3 bases from V and 10 bases from J, with 18 bases between. The CDR3 extends over 14 amino acids. The CDR3, as DNA: TGTGCCAGCAGCGCCGAAGGTCGGACTCTGGCGCAGTATTTT. Residues: CASSAEGRTLAQYF.

This clonotype was seen a few times. The CDR3 nucleotides are TGTGCCACCAGCAGAGACAGGAATCCCCGGCCAGAAGAGACCCAGTACTTC. Translating it yields CATSRDRNPRPEETQYF. The chain couples TRBV15 to TRBJ2-5; no clear D. The CDR3 extends over 17 amino acids. V gave up 0 bases and J gave up 3 bases, with 17 bases separating them. Germline assignment: CDR1 LNHNV and CDR2 YYDKDF (reference sequence). The full variable domain, rest sourced from reference TRBV15 and TRBJ2-5, is DAMVIQNPRYQVTQFGKPVTLSCSQTLNHNVMYWYQQKSSQAPKLLFHYYDKDFNNEADTPDNFQSRRPNTSFCFLDIRSPGLGDTAMYLCATSRDRNPRPEETQYFGPGTRLLVL.

The chain has TRBV7-6 and TRBJ2-2; maybe TRBD2 (7 bases). Germline V gene sequence: CDR1 SGHVS, CDR2 FNYEAQ. The CDR3 sequence is 15 residues long. Trimming removed 8 bases from V and 6 bases from J, with 19 bases in between. CDR3 residues: CASRLGGHESGELFF. CDR3 bases: TGTGCCAGCCGTCTCGGGGGGCATGAATCCGGGGAGCTGTTTTTT. Based on the CDR3 plus reference TRBV7-6 and TRBJ2-2, the full variable domain is GAGVSQSPRYKVTKRGQDVALRCDPISGHVSLYWYRQALGQGPEFLTYFNYEAQQDKSGLPNDRFSAERPEGSISTLTIQRTEQRDSAMYRCASRLGGHESGELFFGEGSRLTVL.

This clonotype was observed a few times. The chain uses TRBV5-1 and TRBJ2-3, with 9 bases matching TRBD1. Germline V lookup: CDR1 SGHRS, CDR2 YFSETQ. The CDR3 contains 15 residues. Trimming took 1 base from V and 2 from J; bases not matched to a gene: 2. CDR3 loop: CASSLTGGFTDTQYF. In DNA, the CDR3 is TGCGCCAGCAGCTTGACAGGGGGCTTCACAGATACGCAGTATTTT.

The rearrangement uses TRBV7-9 and TRBJ2-5, with D possibly TRBD1 on 7 matching bases. V lost 4 bases, J lost 5 bases, and 11 bases lay in between. Germline CDR1 is SEHNR and CDR2 is FQNEAQ (reference sequence). The CDR3 loop spans 13 amino acids. The CDR3 loop reads CASSSGGSETQYF. In nucleotides, the CDR3 is TGTGCCAGCAGCTCAGGGGGGTCGGAGACCCAGTACTTC. Filled out from reference TRBV7-9 and TRBJ2-5, the complete variable domain reads DTGVSQNPRHKITKRGQNVTFRCDPISEHNRLYWYRQTLGQGPEFLTYFQNEAQLEKSRLLSDRFSAERPKGSFSTLEIQRTEQGDSAMYLCASSSGGSETQYFGPGTRLLVL.

The chain carries TRBV28 and TRBJ2-3; weak D call: TRBD1 (5 bases). V lost 6 bases to trimming and J lost 6 bases, with 22 bases between them. Germline V gene data show CDR1 as MDHEN and CDR2 as SYDVKM. The CDR3 covers 16 residues. CDR3 in amino acids: CASSQWRQTLEDTQYF. The CDR3 nucleotides are TGTGCCAGCAGCCAATGGCGACAGACTCTCGAGGATACGCAGTATTTT.

This chain links TRBV6-2 or TRBV6-3 with TRBJ2-1, with D possibly being TRBD1 (6 bases). Between the trimmed V and J ends, which lost 6 bases and 8 bases, there was a span of 11 bases. The germline gives CDR1 MNHEY, CDR2 SVGEGT. CDR3 length equals 12 residues. CDR3 region: CASSPRGHEQFF. The CDR3 DNA follows: TGTGCCAGCAGCCCCAGGGGACATGAGCAGTTCTTC.

This rearrangement joins TRBV4-1 to TRBJ2-2; D is undetermined. The CDR3 has 14 residues. Trimming stripped 0 bases from V and 5 bases from J, with 7 bases between. Germline CDR1 reads MGHRA; CDR2 reads YSYEKL. The CDR3 nucleotides read TGCGCCAGCAGCCAAGAAGGACCAACCGGGGAGCTGTTTTTT. It specifies CASSQEGPTGELFF.

CDR3 coding DNA: TGTGCCAGCTCACCACCTAACGGACAGTGGACTGAAGCTTTCTTT. This sequence encodes CASSPPNGQWTEAFF. The chain carries TRBV18 and TRBJ1-1, with D maybe TRBD1 (6 bases). Germline lookup yields CDR1 KGHSH and CDR2 LQKENI. The CDR3 contains 15 residues. Trimming shortened V by 0 bases and J by 5 bases, and 13 bases separated the two germline ends.

This clonotype has more than one count but fewer than ten. The rearrangement uses TRBV7-3 and TRBJ2-1; tentatively, D is TRBD1 or TRBD2 (6 bases each). This CDR3 region has 15 residues. The V end lost 4 bases, the J end lost 7 bases, and 17 bases lay between the germline ends. Looked up from germline, CDR1 is SGHTA and CDR2 is FQGTGA. The CDR3 DNA follows: TGTGCCAGCAGCTCTGACCCCGGGGGACAAAATGAGCAGTTCTTC. Translation gives CASSSDPGGQNEQFF. Looking up the rest from reference TRBV7-3 and TRBJ2-1 gives the full variable domain: GAGVSQTPSNKVTEKGKYVELRCDPISGHTALYWYRQSLGQGPEFLIYFQGTGAADDSGLPNDRFFAVRPEGSVSTLKIQRTERGDSAVYLCASSSDPGGQNEQFFGPGTRLTVL.

This clonotype showed up many times. This chain uses TRBV11-2 with TRBJ2-1; D call uncertain. V lost 0 bases to trimming and J lost 9 bases, with 3 bases between them. The CDR3 contains 11 residues. The germline gives CDR1 SGHAT, CDR2 FQNNGV. Here the CDR3 reads CASSLDFEQFF. CDR3 nucleotide sequence: TGTGCCAGCAGCTTAGACTTTGAGCAGTTCTTC.

This chain links TRBV7-8 with TRBJ2-5; D perhaps matches TRBD2 (6 bases). The length of the CDR3 is 15 residues. V was shortened by 6 bases and J by 2 bases, with 16 bases between the two germline ends. Germline assignment: CDR1 SGHVS and CDR2 FQNEAQ. This chain's CDR3 is CASSLGPGEQETQYF. The CDR3 DNA reads TGTGCCAGCAGTCTAGGACCGGGGGAGCAAGAGACCCAGTACTTC.

This clonotype was detected a few times. This chain joins TRBV4-3 and TRBJ1-1, with 11 bases lining up with TRBD1. CDR1 and CDR2 from the germline V gene are LGHNA and YSLEER. CDR3 size: 16 residues. V trimming: 3 bases; J trimming: 3 bases; junction bases outside the gene matches: 6. DNA for the CDR3: TGCGCCAGCAGCCAGGAACCGGGACAGGGGGACACTGAAGCTTTCTTT. Residues: CASSQEPGQGDTEAFF.

The gene calls are TRBV7-2 and TRBJ2-2; D is unclear. There are 14 residues in the CDR3. Germline assignment: CDR1 SGHTA and CDR2 FQGNSA. V was clipped by 5 bases and J by 5 bases, with 12 bases between them. The CDR3 sequence is CASSPRRPTGELFF. The CDR3 region has the DNA TGTGCCAGCAGCCCCCGTCGACCTACCGGGGAGCTGTTTTTT.

This clonotype was seen a single time. V and J are TRBV4-3 and TRBJ2-3; unclear D gene. The CDR3 has 15 residues. Germline V CDR1 and CDR2: LGHNA, YSLEER. V was clipped by 0 bases and J by 0 bases, with 7 bases between them. CDR3 nucleotide sequence: TGCGCCAGCAGCCAAGATGGAAGTAGCACAGATACGCAGTATTTT. It encodes CASSQDGSSTDTQYF.

The rearrangement uses TRBV7-9 and TRBJ2-3; either TRBD1 or TRBD2 may fit D (5 bases each). This CDR3 contains 15 residues. Trimming shortened V by 5 bases and J by 6 bases, and 18 bases separated the two germline ends. Germline V gene sequence: CDR1 SEHNR, CDR2 FQNEAQ (reference sequence). The CDR3 reads CASSLRGTHGDTQYF. Written as DNA, the CDR3 is TGTGCCAGCAGCCTTCGAGGGACCCATGGGGATACGCAGTATTTT. Using reference TRBV7-9 and TRBJ2-3 for the parts outside the CDR3, the full variable domain is DTGVSQNPRHKITKRGQNVTFRCDPISEHNRLYWYRQTLGQGPEFLTYFQNEAQLEKSRLLSDRFSAERPKGSFSTLEIQRTEQGDSAMYLCASSLRGTHGDTQYFGPGTRLTVL.

The chain links TRBV12-3 or TRBV12-4 to TRBJ2-5, with TRBD1 matching 8 bases. Germline trimming cut 2 bases from V and 5 bases from J; bases unmatched to any gene: 10. This CDR3 contains 16 residues. CDR3 sequence: CASSLFGQGPGETQYF. The CDR3 DNA follows: TGTGCCAGCAGTTTATTCGGACAGGGACCCGGGGAGACCCAGTACTTC.

The V and J genes are TRBV6-5 and TRBJ1-5, with D maybe TRBD1 (5 bases). The ends were cut back, 3 bases at V and 4 bases at J, with 10 bases in the middle. Germline CDR1 MNHEY, CDR2 SVGAGI. This CDR3 is 14 amino acids long. In nucleotides, the CDR3 is TGTGCCAGCAGTTATTGGCAGGGTAATCAGCCCCAGCATTTT. Translation: CASSYWQGNQPQHF.

This rearrangement joins TRBV6-4 to TRBJ2-2; 7 bases are shared with TRBD1. Trimming removed 0 bases from V and 5 bases from J; junction bases left unmatched: 3. Germline V gene lookup returns CDR1 MRHNA and CDR2 SNTAGT. The CDR3 has 15 residues. The chain's CDR3 is CASSDSPRGTGELFF. CDR3 sequence (DNA): TGTGCCAGCAGTGACTCGCCCAGGGGGACCGGGGAGCTGTTTTTT.

This clonotype was seen a handful of times. This chain connects TRBV7-2 to TRBJ2-1, with no clear D. Trimming stripped 4 bases from V and 8 bases from J, with 6 bases between. The CDR3 has 11 amino acids. The germline V gene has CDR1 SGHTA and CDR2 FQGNSA. The CDR3 spells CASSWLHEQFF. In nucleotides, the CDR3 is TGTGCCAGCAGCTGGCTTCATGAGCAGTTCTTC.

This clonotype was observed a few times. The rearrangement uses TRBV6-2 or TRBV6-3 and TRBJ1-2; D is unclear. The V end lost 8 bases, the J end lost 1 base, and 14 bases lay between the germline ends. The CDR3 is made up of 14 amino acids. Germline V lookup: CDR1 MNHEY, CDR2 SVGEGT. CDR3 sequence reads: CASSDAGFNYGYTF. The CDR3 coding sequence is TGTGCCAGCTCGGACGCGGGATTTAACTATGGCTACACCTTC.

Ten or more counts support this clonotype. The J gene is TRBJ1-4, the V gene TRBV6-5; D possibly corresponds to TRBD1 (6 bases). Germline CDR1 MNHEY, CDR2 SVGAGI. Trimming left V 1 base short and J 7 bases short, with 13 bases between. This CDR3 is 15 amino acids long. The CDR3 here is CASSYFGGAGEKLFF. The CDR3 bases are TGTGCCAGCAGTTACTTCGGGGGCGCGGGTGAAAAACTGTTTTTT.

This clonotype was observed a handful of times. The J gene is TRBJ1-1, the V gene TRBV5-6; D is unresolved. CDR1 is SGHDT, CDR2 YYEEEE, per germline. V was clipped by 4 bases and J by 1 base, with 11 bases between them. CDR3 size: 14 residues. The CDR3: CASSPETGNTEAFF. The CDR3 DNA reads TGTGCCAGCAGCCCGGAGACGGGGAACACTGAAGCTTTCTTT.

This clonotype was picked up a small number of times. The chain uses TRBV11-2 and TRBJ2-1; D is perhaps TRBD1 or TRBD2 (6 bases each). Germline values: CDR1 SGHAT, CDR2 FQNNGV. CDR3 size: 15 residues. V lost 5 bases to trimming and J lost 2 bases, with 13 bases between them. Here the CDR3 reads CASSRPRGPYNEQFF. In DNA form, the CDR3 reads TGTGCCAGCAGCCGACCCCGGGGGCCCTACAATGAGCAGTTCTTC.

The genes are TRBV7-3 and TRBJ1-1; tentatively, D is TRBD1 (5 bases). From germline, CDR1 is SGHTA and CDR2 FQGTGA. V was trimmed by 2 bases and J by 5 bases, leaving 12 bases between them. This CDR3 region has 14 residues. CDR3 in DNA: TGTGCCAGCAGCTTAGTTGCAGGGAGTACTGAAGCTTTCTTT. This sequence encodes CASSLVAGSTEAFF.